The T cell receptor (beta chain) described here comes from a study of T-cell memory formation after mild COVID-19. Whole-study findings and limits: Whether day 37 second-wave clones are SARS-CoV-2-specific was not confirmed.

In TCRdb, the 5' RACE reads were re-called with MiXCR into one record per CDR3 protein. Among 400,000 or so distinct CDR3 sequences listed, around 21% were seen once. In this sample, this clonotype turned up a few times. Its antigen is still unknown. With V trimmed by 2 bases and J by 5 bases, 4 bases remained unmatched. The CDR3 length is 14 residues. Germline V CDR1 and CDR2: SGHRS, YFSETQ. The TCR was taken from an adult woman who had mild COVID-19 (a few samples of this study predate the infection). Cell type and time point are not known. Material: PBMCs or a T cell subset sorted from them (not recorded which). The V gene is TRBV5-1, the J gene TRBJ2-3; 8 nucleotides match TRBD1. CDR3: CASSFGQGIDTQYF. CDR3 sequence (DNA): TGCGCCAGCAGCTTTGGACAGGGAATAGATACGCAGTATTTT.